This TCR beta chain was captured in a study of lymphopenia after photon versus proton radiotherapy. Broader study findings: Survival link was tested only in deceased patients; proton benefit remains a possibility. Proton therapy kept repertoires fairly stable, unlike photons, which gained effector/memory cells. Oligoclonal CD8+ Temra expansion after nadir drove photon patients' diversity drop.

The table came from immunoSEQ multiplex PCR; TCRdb's copy has only in-frame clones and leaves some out. The data contain 20,000 to 30,000 clones, 90% of them singletons. A word on this clone: The antigen remains unidentified.

Germline CDR1 is SGHNT and CDR2 is YYREEE (reference sequence). Losses at the gene ends were 4 bases for V and 4 bases for J; bases not matched to a gene: 2. The CDR3 is 14 amino acids. The specimen comprised peripheral blood, sampled from a patient treated with photon-based radiotherapy. The TCR comes from a woman aged 45-65 years with cholangiocarcinoma. The chain employs TRBV5-4 and TRBJ1-4; 9 bases fit TRBD1. The CDR3 nucleotides are TGTGCCAGCAGCCAGGGACAGGGTAATGAAAAACTGTTTTTT. This sequence encodes CASSQGQGNEKLFF. The full variable domain, with the rest looked up from reference TRBV5-4 and TRBJ1-4, is ETGVTQSPTHLIKTRGQQVTLRCSSQSGHNTVSWYQQALGQGPQFIFQYYREEENGRGNFPPRFSGLQFPNYSSELNVNALELDDSALYLCASSQGQGNEKLFFGSGTQLSVL.